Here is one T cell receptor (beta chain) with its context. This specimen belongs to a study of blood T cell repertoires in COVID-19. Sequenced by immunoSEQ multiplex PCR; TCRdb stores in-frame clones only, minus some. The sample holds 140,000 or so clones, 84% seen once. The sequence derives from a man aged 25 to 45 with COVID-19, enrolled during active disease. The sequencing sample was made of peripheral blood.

CDR3 amino acids: CASSIWLADTGELFF. The CDR3 DNA reads as TGTGCCAGTAGTATATGGCTAGCGGACACCGGGGAGCTGTTTTTT. The chain has TRBV19 and TRBJ2-2; 7 bases line up with TRBD2. CDR3 length: 15 residues. The J segment lost 3 bases and the V segment lost 2 bases, leaving 3 bases of the junction unmatched. Germline CDR1 and CDR2: LNHDA and SQIVND (reference sequence).